The 21 T cell receptor beta chains given below trace back to one sample, sequenced in a study of T cells in Graves' hyperthyroidism and ophthalmopathy. It was RNA transcripts that yielded the amplified TCR beta CDR3 regions. During a first-round RT-PCR of the TCR CDR3, the HTBI primer set was used. TCRdb re-derived calls from the multiplex PCR reads in MiXCR, one entry per CDR3 protein. The profile shows around 600,000 distinct CDR3 sequences, about 14% of them singletons. The sequenced sample consisted of blood. Source of these receptors: a woman aged 45-60 years with Graves' ophthalmopathy.

The J gene is TRBJ2-7, the V gene TRBV11-2; D is ambiguous. Germline V CDR1 and CDR2: SGHAT, FQNNGV. This CDR3 has 18 amino acids. Trimming took off 1 base at V and 4 bases at J, with 23 bases between the two ends. The CDR3: CASSLGPSVPYFLYEQYF. The CDR3 DNA is TGTGCCAGCAGCTTAGGCCCCTCAGTCCCTTACTTCTTATACGAGCAGTACTTC.

This clonotype was recorded at least ten times. This sequence joins TRBV7-2 and TRBJ2-3; D possibly matches TRBD1 or TRBD2 (5 bases each). Per the germline V gene, CDR1 is SGHTA and CDR2 is FQGNSA. CDR3 length: 17 amino acids. Deletions cut 1 base from V and 3 bases from J, with 17 bases between. CDR3 DNA sequence: TGTGCCAGCAGCTTAGTGGGTGGGGGAAGATCGACAGATACGCAGTATTTT. Its translation is CASSLVGGGRSTDTQYF.

This clonotype was counted at least ten times. The CDR3, as DNA: TGTGCCAGCAGTTATGAGAGGCCCAAGAACACTGAAGCTTTCTTT. Encoded protein: CASSYERPKNTEAFF. The chain couples TRBV6-2 or TRBV6-3 to TRBJ1-1; no clear D gene. Germline V lookup: CDR1 MNHEY, CDR2 SVGEGT. The V end lost 3 bases, the J end lost 1 base, and 12 bases lay between the germline ends. The CDR3 totals 15 residues.

V gene TRBV2 combines with J gene TRBJ1-2, with TRBD1 matching 9 bases. The germline V gene encodes CDR1 SNHLY and CDR2 FYNNEI. The CDR3 spans 13 residues. Losses at the gene ends were 6 bases for V and 8 bases for J; bases not matched to a gene: 7. DNA of the CDR3: TGTGCCAGCAGGGTACAGGGGGCGGGCGGCTACACCTTC. Amino acid sequence: CASRVQGAGGYTF.

The J gene is TRBJ1-4, the V gene TRBV4-1; possible D gene TRBD1, 5 bases. V lost 0 bases and J 4 bases, leaving 12 bases between the germline ends. The CDR3 totals 16 residues. Germline lookup yields CDR1 MGHRA and CDR2 YSYEKL. The CDR3 spells CASSQDWAGNNEKLFF. The CDR3 DNA reads as TGCGCCAGCAGCCAAGATTGGGCAGGGAATAATGAAAAACTGTTTTTT.

Ten or more counts support this clonotype. The chain uses TRBV20-1 and TRBJ1-4; no clear D. Trimming pared 4 bases from V and 4 bases from J, leaving 10 bases between. This CDR3 has 13 residues. Germline-derived CDR1 and CDR2 are DFQATT and SNEGSKA (reference sequence). As DNA, the CDR3 is TGCAGTGCTATTTTCCAAGTTAATGAAAAACTGTTTTTT. Translating gives CSAIFQVNEKLFF.

Of note for this clonotype: Germline is not matched at one junction end, which may reflect a read error. The rearrangement joins TRBV24-1 to TRBJ1-6, with D hard to call. In germline, CDR1 is KGHDR, CDR2 SFDVKD. The CDR3 has 15 amino acids. The CDR3, as DNA: TGTGCCACCAGTGATAAAGGGTCGGAGAATTCACCCCTCTACTTT. Translated, it gives CATSDKGSENSPLYF.

Many counts were recorded for this clonotype. This sequence joins TRBV28 and TRBJ2-5, with 7 bases fitting TRBD1. Germline lookup yields CDR1 MDHEN and CDR2 SYDVKM. This CDR3 spans 14 amino acids. J gave up 5 bases and V 7 bases, and 10 bases lay outside the gene matches. The CDR3 DNA reads TGTGCCAGCAAAGGGCCAGGGGGAATGGAGACCCAGTACTTC. The encoded protein is CASKGPGGMETQYF.

The rearrangement links TRBV10-1 to TRBJ2-1; D not resolved. Looked up from germline, CDR1 is WNHNN and CDR2 is SYGVQD (reference sequence). V lost 3 bases and J 4 bases, leaving 10 bases between the germline ends. CDR3 length equals 14 residues. CDR3 DNA sequence: TGCGCCAGCAGTGAAAACCCGGAATACAATGAGCAGTTCTTC. Translated: CASSENPEYNEQFF.

In its sample, this clonotype was seen a few times. This chain links TRBV24-1 with TRBJ2-3; 7 nucleotides align to TRBD2. Germline assignment: CDR1 KGHDR and CDR2 SFDVKD. The CDR3 is made up of 16 amino acids. Trimming removed 4 bases from V and 5 bases from J; junction bases left unmatched: 11. This chain's CDR3 is CATSDPSGKFGDTQYF. CDR3 nucleotide sequence: TGTGCCACCAGTGACCCAAGCGGGAAGTTCGGAGATACGCAGTATTTT.

As for this clonotype: One end of the junction does not line up with germline, which may come from a read error. The gene calls are TRBV28 and TRBJ2-3; D may be TRBD1 or TRBD2 (6 bases each). The CDR3 contains 17 residues. CDR1 is MDHEN and CDR2 is SYDVKM in the germline V gene. The CDR3 is CASSLRGVKPSTGTQYF. The CDR3 bases are TGTGCCAGCAGTTTAAGGGGGGTGAAACCAAGCACAGGTACGCAGTATTTT.

This sequence joins TRBV7-9 and TRBJ2-3, with D unclear. This CDR3 has 14 amino acids. CDR1 is SEHNR and CDR2 is FQNEAQ in the germline V gene (reference sequence). Trimming took off 0 bases at V and 4 bases at J, with 8 bases between the two ends. CDR3 sequence (DNA): TGTGCCAGCAGCTTAGCCTTGCTAGCAGATACGCAGTATTTT. Translation: CASSLALLADTQYF.

The V and J genes are TRBV6-2 or TRBV6-3 and TRBJ2-6; TRBD1 aligns across 10 bases. Germline V gene sequence: CDR1 MNHEY, CDR2 SVGEGT. The CDR3 has 20 amino acids. Losses at the gene ends were 4 bases for V and 0 bases for J; bases not matched to a gene: 12. CDR3 sequence reads: CASSSVPGTGEISGANVLTF. In nucleotides, the CDR3 is TGTGCCAGCAGTTCCGTCCCTGGGACAGGGGAGATCTCTGGGGCCAACGTCCTGACTTTC.

This clonotype has a handful of counts. The V call is TRBV6-2 or TRBV6-3, the J call TRBJ2-5; D not resolved. CDR3 size: 13 residues. CDR1 MNHEY and CDR2 SVGEGT come from the germline V gene. V dropped 0 bases and J dropped 5 bases, with 7 bases sitting between them. CDR3 DNA sequence: TGTGCCAGCAGTTACTCGTTGCCCGAGACCCAGTACTTC. Its translation is CASSYSLPETQYF.

This sequence joins TRBV28 and TRBJ1-3, with 7 bases fitting TRBD1. CDR1 and CDR2 from the germline V gene are MDHEN and SYDVKM. Unmatched junction bases numbered 12, after V lost 6 bases and J lost 4 bases. This CDR3 region has 16 residues. CDR3 coding DNA: TGTGCCAGCAGGCCGTCCCCCGGGACAGCCGGAAACACCATATATTTT. Protein: CASRPSPGTAGNTIYF.

This clonotype was observed at least ten times. The chain carries TRBV5-1 and TRBJ1-1; TRBD1 is a possible D gene (5 bases). The CDR3 is 13 amino acids. Germline V CDR1 and CDR2: SGHRS, YFSETQ. Trimming cost V 2 bases and J 11 bases, with 16 bases left between them. For the CDR3, the DNA is TGCGCCAGCAGCTTCGGGGACGCCCAAGGGGCTTTCTTT. Amino acid sequence: CASSFGDAQGAFF.

This clonotype was seen a few times. The V call is TRBV29-1, the J call TRBJ2-7; no clear D gene. V was shortened by 2 bases and J by 3 bases, with 17 bases between the two germline ends. Germline-derived CDR1 and CDR2 are SQVTM and ANQGSEA. The CDR3 has 15 amino acids. The CDR3 is CSVETMDEEDYEQYF. In DNA form, the CDR3 reads TGCAGCGTTGAAACAATGGACGAAGAGGACTACGAGCAGTACTTC.

This clonotype was observed many times. The chain has TRBV27 and TRBJ1-1; D unresolved. V lost 6 bases and J lost 7, with 15 bases in between. The CDR3 sequence is 13 residues long. From germline, CDR1 is MNHEY and CDR2 SMNVEV (reference sequence). CDR3 nucleotide sequence: TGTGCCAGCAGCCTCACCCCACATGATGAAGCTTTCTTT. Translated: CASSLTPHDEAFF.

This clonotype was observed many times. The rearrangement joins TRBV11-3 to TRBJ2-7; 9 nucleotides line up with TRBD1. Germline V lookup: CDR1 SGHNT, CDR2 YENEEA. The CDR3 runs 14 residues. Germline trimming cut 3 bases from V and 3 bases from J; bases unmatched to any gene: 3. The CDR3 region is CASSLPGQGYEQYF. As DNA, the CDR3 is TGTGCCAGCAGCTTGCCGGGACAGGGCTACGAGCAGTACTTC. Full variable domain (remainder filled in from reference TRBV11-3 and TRBJ2-7): EAGVVQSPRYKIIEKKQPVAFWCNPISGHNTLYWYLQNLGQGPELLIRYENEEAVDDSQLPKDRFSAERLKGVDSTLKIQPAELGDSAVYLCASSLPGQGYEQYFGPGTRLTVT.

This clonotype turned up a few times. The V gene is TRBV5-1, the J gene TRBJ2-7, with D unresolved. Between the trimmed V and J ends, which lost 5 bases and 4 bases, there was a span of 13 bases. Germline V lookup: CDR1 SGHRS, CDR2 YFSETQ. The CDR3 consists of 13 residues. CDR3 nucleotide sequence: TGCGCCAGCAGTTTTGGGAACGGTTACGAGCAGTACTTC. Its translation: CASSFGNGYEQYF.

This clonotype was seen repeatedly, ten times or more. V and J are TRBV11-2 and TRBJ2-3; 10 bases map to TRBD2. V gave up 2 bases and J gave up 2 bases; unmatched junction bases: 4. The CDR3 consists of 16 residues. The germline V gene encodes CDR1 SGHAT and CDR2 FQNNGV. CDR3 region: CASSLIAGGTTDTQYF. The CDR3 nucleotides are TGTGCCAGCAGCTTAATAGCGGGAGGCACCACAGATACGCAGTATTTT.